The entry that follows covers one TCR beta chain sequence. Its antigen is currently unknown. Per germline, CDR1 MNHEY and CDR2 SVGAGI. Between the trimmed V and J ends, which lost 0 bases and 5 bases, there was a span of 10 bases. The CDR3 runs to 15 residues. The data were obtained in a study of T-cell memory formation after mild COVID-19. Overall study context: TCR clustering was largely donor specific.

Study-level results: In pre-infection memory, a portion of responding clones appeared, which suggested that cross-reactive memory joined.

Via MiXCR, TCRdb re-called the 5' RACE reads, giving one row per CDR3 protein. The data contain more than 300,000 distinct CDR3 sequences, roughly 15% of them seen just once; the ten biggest clones take up about a fifth. The source of this sequence is a man younger than 35 who had mild COVID-19 (a few samples of this study predate the infection). Cell type and time point are not known. The gene calls are TRBV6-5 and TRBJ2-2; no clear D gene. What was sequenced was PBMCs or a T cell subset sorted from them (not recorded which). The CDR3, as DNA: TGTGCCAGCAGTTACTCGAAACTCGGGACCGGGGAGCTGTTTTTT. Protein sequence: CASSYSKLGTGELFF.